The rows below give T cell receptor beta chains drawn from one sample of a study of T cell responses to AZD1222 COVID-19 vaccine. Repertoires were generated with immunoSEQ multiplex PCR, while TCRdb's copy carries only in-frame clones and drops some. This table has fewer than 150,000 clones, 89% appearing once. This sample comprised peripheral blood, obtained 28 days after the second AZD1222 dose. The receptor set was obtained from an adult who received the AZD1222 COVID-19 vaccine. Both conserved end residues are part of each CDR3. The D gene is left open where the match is weak. Clone size is shown for a subset of rows, as once, few, many or a class of expanded clone.

>TRBV6-5|.|13|TRBJ1-5|.
CASRYRANQPQHF
TGTGCCAGCAGGTACAGGGCCAATCAGCCCCAGCATTTT
>TRBV3-1/TRBV3-2|TRBD1|14|TRBJ1-6|few
CASSPGQGGSPLHF
TGTGCCAGCAGCCCCGGACAGGGAGGTTCACCCCTCCACTTT
>TRBV19|TRBD2|13|TRBJ2-5|.
CASSMRERETQYF
TGTGCCAGTAGTATGCGGGAGCGGGAGACCCAGTACTTC
>TRBV19|.|15|TRBJ1-4|.
CASSLGPGANEKLFF
TGTGCCAGTAGTCTTGGGCCCGGGGCTAATGAAAAACTGTTTTTT
>TRBV13|.|17|TRBJ1-6|.
CASSQNDGSSYNSPLHF
TGTGCCAGCAGTCAAAACGATGGAAGCTCCTATAATTCACCCCTCCACTTT
>TRBV19|TRBD1|14|TRBJ2-5|.
CASSPDRGGETQYF
TGTGCCAGTAGTCCTGACAGGGGAGGAGAGACCCAGTACTTC
>TRBV25-1|TRBD1|16|TRBJ1-2|.
CASRGDRGEHNYGYTF
TGTGCCAGCAGAGGGGACAGGGGGGAGCATAACTATGGCTACACCTTC
>TRBV15|.|15|TRBJ1-1|.
CATSRGLGMNTEAFF
TGTGCCACCAGCAGAGGCCTAGGCATGAACACTGAAGCTTTCTTT
>TRBV6-5|.|11|TRBJ1-1|.
CASTQRTEAFF
TGTGCCAGCACCCAGAGGACTGAAGCTTTCTTT
>TRBV5-8|.|12|TRBJ2-2|.
CASSPQTGELFF
TGTGCCAGCAGCCCACAAACCGGGGAGCTGTTTTTT
>TRBV19|TRBD1|13|TRBJ1-2|.
CASMAQGGYGYTF
TGTGCCAGTATGGCGCAGGGGGGGTATGGCTACACCTTC
>TRBV7-9|TRBD1|14|TRBJ1-1|.
CASSNRQGNTEAFF
TGTGCCAGCAGCAATAGACAGGGAAACACTGAAGCTTTCTTT
>TRBV6-4|.|14|TRBJ2-1|.
CASSDAPRNNEQFF
TGTGCCAGCAGTGACGCCCCCAGAAACAATGAGCAGTTCTTC
>TRBV30|.|13|TRBJ2-5|.
CAWSFPNQETQYF
TGTGCCTGGAGTTTTCCCAACCAAGAGACCCAGTACTTC
>TRBV5-1|.|15|TRBJ1-1|.
CASSLLGGEASEAFF
TGCGCCAGCAGCTTGTTGGGGGGCGAGGCCTCTGAAGCTTTCTTT
>TRBV19|.|15|TRBJ1-6|.
CASSMSGAQNSPLHF
TGTGCCAGTAGTATGAGCGGAGCGCAGAATTCACCCCTCCACTTT
>TRBV3-1/TRBV3-2|.|12|TRBJ1-2|.
CASSQSGEGYTF
TGTGCCAGCAGCCAGTCAGGGGAGGGCTACACCTTC
>TRBV21-1|.|15|TRBJ1-5|.
CASSSRGRDNQPQHF
TGTGCCAGCAGCAGCAGGGGGCGAGACAATCAGCCCCAGCATTTT
>TRBV19|.|13|TRBJ1-6|.
CASAEGTNSPLHF
TGTGCCAGTGCCGAGGGGACGAATTCACCCCTCCACTTT
>TRBV4-3|.|17|TRBJ2-6|.
CASSQEGAGSGANVLTF
TGCGCCAGCAGCCAAGAGGGAGCAGGGTCCGGGGCCAACGTCCTGACTTTC
>TRBV11-2|.|13|TRBJ2-7|.
CASHGQVFYEQYF
TGTGCCAGCCACGGGCAGGTTTTTTACGAGCAGTACTTC
>TRBV9|.|12|TRBJ1-1|.
CASSTEADRAFF
TGTGCCAGCAGCACAGAGGCCGATAGAGCTTTCTTT
>TRBV18|.|14|TRBJ1-1|.
CASSPGGMNTEAFF
TGTGCCAGCTCACCAGGGGGTATGAACACTGAAGCTTTCTTT
>TRBV19|.|16|TRBJ1-3|.
CASSPLTGGAGNTIYF
TGTGCCAGTAGTCCCCTTACCGGGGGTGCGGGAAACACCATATATTTT
>TRBV7-9|.|17|TRBJ1-4|many
CASSLGALTAANEKLFF
TGTGCCAGCAGCTTAGGTGCATTGACAGCCGCTAATGAAAAACTGTTTTTT
>TRBV7-2|.|12|TRBJ1-4|.
CASSLEGEKLFF
TGTGCCAGCAGCTTAGAGGGGGAAAAACTGTTTTTT
>TRBV5-4|.|15|TRBJ2-3|.
CASSWPPGGTDTQYF
TGTGCCAGCAGCTGGCCCCCGGGCGGGACAGATACGCAGTATTTT
>TRBV27|TRBD1|13|TRBJ1-2|few
CASSQDRIYGYTF
TGTGCCAGCAGTCAGGACAGGATCTATGGCTACACCTTC
>TRBV7-8|.|14|TRBJ1-6|.
CASRAGAANSPLHF
TGTGCCAGCAGGGCCGGGGCAGCTAATTCACCCCTCCACTTT
>TRBV24-1|.|17|TRBJ2-4|.
CATRDGPPRETKNIQYF
TGTGCCACCAGGGACGGACCGCCGAGGGAAACCAAAAACATTCAGTACTTC
>TRBV27|.|16|TRBJ2-1|.
CATQGLPLSSYNEQFF
TGTGCCACCCAGGGATTACCATTGAGCTCCTACAATGAGCAGTTCTTC
>TRBV6-5|.|14|TRBJ1-1|.
CASSFSGMNTEAFF
TGTGCCAGCAGCTTTAGTGGCATGAACACTGAAGCTTTCTTT
>TRBV7-2|.|16|TRBJ2-2|.
CASSLIGGLYTGELFF
TGTGCCAGCAGCTTAATCGGCGGGCTCTACACCGGGGAGCTGTTTTTT
>TRBV7-6|TRBD1|15|TRBJ1-1|.
CASSSSPGTGTEAFF
TGTGCCAGCAGCTCATCCCCGGGGACAGGGACTGAAGCTTTCTTT
>TRBV6-5|TRBD2|14|TRBJ2-7|.
CASGSWGLLYEQYF
TGTGCCAGCGGGAGTTGGGGACTACTCTACGAGCAGTACTTC
>TRBV10-3|.|15|TRBJ1-1|.
CAISFSPAGSTEAFF
TGTGCCATCAGTTTTTCCCCTGCCGGGTCCACTGAAGCTTTCTTT
>TRBV4-2|TRBD1|14|TRBJ2-1|.
CASSPGQVYNEQFF
TGTGCCAGCAGCCCGGGACAGGTCTACAATGAGCAGTTCTTC
>TRBV11-3|TRBD1|14|TRBJ1-1|.
CASSPGTGIGEAFF
TGTGCCAGCAGCCCCGGGACAGGTATCGGGGAAGCTTTCTTT
>TRBV7-3|.|15|TRBJ1-6|few
CASSLQGTYNSPLHF
TGTGCCAGCAGCTTACAGGGGACCTATAATTCACCCCTCCACTTT
>TRBV2|.|14|TRBJ2-1|few
CASSVTASYNEQFF
TGTGCCAGCAGTGTGACGGCCAGCTACAATGAGCAGTTCTTC
>TRBV5-6|.|18|TRBJ2-2|few
CASSPTPASQRITGELFF
TGTGCCAGCAGTCCGACGCCGGCGTCCCAGCGGATTACCGGGGAGCTGTTTTTT
>TRBV7-9|TRBD2|16|TRBJ2-2|.
CASSLGGTSSTGELFF
TGTGCCAGCAGCTTAGGGGGGACTAGTTCCACCGGGGAGCTGTTTTTT
>TRBV10-3|.|12|TRBJ1-1|.
CAISEFMEEAFF
TGTGCCATCAGTGAGTTTATGGAGGAAGCTTTCTTT
>TRBV5-1|.|16|TRBJ2-3|few
CASSNGYTRVSDTQYF
TGCGCCAGCAGCAATGGATATACCAGGGTTTCAGATACGCAGTATTTT
>TRBV11-2|TRBD1|16|TRBJ1-2|.
CASSPTGVATNYGYTF
TGTGCCAGCAGCCCGACAGGGGTCGCTACTAACTATGGCTACACCTTC
>TRBV4-3|.|14|TRBJ1-2|.
CASSQEQGNYGYTF
TGCGCCAGCAGCCAAGAACAGGGTAACTATGGCTACACCTTC
>TRBV24-1|.|11|TRBJ2-7|.
CATSDGDEQYF
TGTGCCACCAGTGATGGTGACGAGCAGTACTTC
>TRBV6-2/TRBV6-3|TRBD1|15|TRBJ1-1|.
CASRYQRQGNTEAFF
TGTGCCAGCAGGTACCAAAGACAGGGTAACACTGAAGCTTTCTTT
>TRBV30|.|13|TRBJ1-1|.
CAWSSHMNTEAFF
TGTGCCTGGAGTTCCCATATGAACACTGAAGCTTTCTTT
>TRBV4-3|TRBD1|17|TRBJ1-1|.
CASSQEWDRVTDTEAFF
TGCGCCAGCAGCCAAGAATGGGACAGGGTTACGGACACTGAAGCTTTCTTT
>TRBV2|.|15|TRBJ1-4|.
CASSDGASTNEKLFF
TGTGCCAGCAGTGATGGGGCGTCCACTAATGAAAAACTGTTTTTT
>TRBV9|.|15|TRBJ1-2|.
CASSVEQRGVDGYTF
TGTGCCAGCAGCGTAGAGCAGAGAGGGGTGGATGGCTACACCTTC
>TRBV6-5|TRBD1|13|TRBJ2-1|.
CASKTGVYNEQFF
TGTGCCTCGAAGACAGGGGTCTACAATGAGCAGTTCTTC
>TRBV18|.|13|TRBJ2-3|.
CASSPEGPDTQYF
TGTGCCAGCTCACCGGAGGGGCCAGATACGCAGTATTTT
>TRBV28|.|15|TRBJ2-5|.
CASSLSGSVRETQYF
TGTGCCAGCAGTTTATCGGGGAGCGTTCGCGAGACCCAGTACTTC
>TRBV13|TRBD1|15|TRBJ2-7|.
CASSPSDRGRTEQYF
TGTGCCAGCAGCCCTTCGGACAGGGGGCGTACCGAGCAGTACTTC
>TRBV7-9|.|14|TRBJ2-7|.
CASSFGGNSYEQYF
TGTGCCAGCAGCTTCGGCGGTAACTCCTACGAGCAGTACTTC
>TRBV9|.|14|TRBJ2-1|.
CASSVAFSYNEQFF
TGTGCCAGCAGCGTAGCCTTTAGCTACAATGAGCAGTTCTTC
>TRBV5-1|TRBD1|15|TRBJ2-1|.
CASSTVQGAGNEQFF
TGCGCCAGCAGCACAGTACAGGGGGCTGGGAATGAGCAGTTCTTC